This T cell receptor beta chain was identified during a study of blood T cell repertoires in COVID-19. Overall study context: COVID-19 samples from acute and convalescent phases originated in the United States, Italy and Spain. Nucleic acid was either cDNA or gDNA, and it came from T cells, B-cell-depleted T cells, or PBMCs.

In the study's own analysis: Nucleated cell number was recorded as an estimate derived from reference gene primer amplification. The protocol was immunoSEQ multiplex PCR, while the TCRdb copy is restricted to in-frame clones and leaves out a portion. Clonal size and the V and J genes are those of that table, whereas D and trimming came from the DNA. The sample comprises about 170,000 clones, around four fifths of which are singletons, and roughly 19% rests with the top ten. The CDR3 runs 15 residues. The clonotype comes from a woman between 70 and 85 years old who had recovered from COVID-19. The sample consisted of peripheral blood. The chain recombines TRBV21-1 with TRBJ1-1; the table's D call, TRBD1, has no DNA check behind it. TRBV21-1 corresponds to a pseudogene. CDR3 coding DNA: TGTGCCAGCAACGAAAAGGAAACAGGACGCCGTGAAGCTTTCTTT. It yields the protein CASNEKETGRREAFF.